Following are 5 T cell receptor beta chains from one sample sequenced in a study of cytomegalovirus exposure and HLA in healthy donors. With 60 Vbeta and 13 Jbeta primers, the PCR was carried out. Assay used: immunoSEQ multiplex PCR; TCRdb lists only in-frame clones, some missing. This table holds 150,000 to 200,000 clones, roughly 87% found once. Specimen: PBMCs. Receptors originate from a girl under three years old in good health and CMV-seronegative.

In the case of this clone: One junction end disagrees with the germline gene, perhaps due to a read error. This chain uses TRBV7-7 with TRBJ2-5, with 8 bases aligning to TRBD1. This CDR3 is 12 amino acids long. Germline loops: CDR1 SSHAT, CDR2 FNYEAQ (reference sequence). The CDR3 loop reads CASSRDRETQYF. Here the CDR3 DNA reads TGTGCTAGCAGCCGGGACAGGGAGACCCAGTACTTC.

This clone was counted once. The chain carries TRBV27 and TRBJ2-7, with D perhaps matching TRBD1 (6 bases). The CDR3 covers 13 residues. V shed 4 bases and J shed 0 bases, with 7 bases lying between them. The germline gives CDR1 MNHEY, CDR2 SMNVEV (reference sequence). DNA of the CDR3: TGTGCCAGCAGTTACAGGGACTCCTACGAGCAGTACTTC. This codes for CASSYRDSYEQYF.

The rearrangement joins TRBV7-3 to TRBJ2-3, with 11 bases matching TRBD2. Unmatched junction bases numbered 7, after V lost 3 bases and J lost 5 bases. Germline CDR1 SGHTA, CDR2 FQGTGA. The CDR3 is 16 residues long. Here the CDR3 reads CASSFSGGARGDTQYF. The CDR3 DNA reads as TGTGCCAGCAGCTTTAGCGGGGGGGCCCGGGGAGATACGCAGTATTTT.

The gene calls are TRBV7-3 and TRBJ2-3; D may be TRBD1 (8 bases). CDR1 SGHTA and CDR2 FQGTGA come from the germline V gene. CDR3 length equals 15 residues. The germline V and J ends were trimmed by 4 bases and 3 bases, with 14 bases remaining between them. Here the CDR3 DNA reads TGTGCCAGCAGCTGGACAGGGAGGGAGACAGATACGCAGTATTTT. Amino acid sequence: CASSWTGRETDTQYF. The full variable domain, its missing parts supplied by reference TRBV7-3 and TRBJ2-3, is GAGVSQTPSNKVTEKGKYVELRCDPISGHTALYWYRQSLGQGPEFLIYFQGTGAADDSGLPNDRFFAVRPEGSVSTLKIQRTERGDSAVYLCASSWTGRETDTQYFGPGTRLTVL.

This clone showed up just once. This chain links TRBV4-1 with TRBJ2-2; 14 bases are a match to TRBD2. Per the germline V gene, CDR1 is MGHRA and CDR2 is YSYEKL. V shed 1 base, J shed 9 bases, and the junction held 7 bases outside the gene matches. CDR3 length: 17 residues. CDR3 in amino acids: CASSQGPTSGGARELFF. The CDR3 DNA reads TGCGCCAGCAGCCAAGGCCCGACTAGCGGGGGGGCAAGGGAGCTGTTTTTT.